These 26 T cell receptor beta chains share one sample of origin, sequenced in a study of blood T cell repertoires in COVID-19. Measured with immunoSEQ multiplex PCR; TCRdb has only the in-frame clones, and not every one. The sample shows 150,000 or so clones, approximately 92% of them seen only once. The sequenced sample was peripheral blood. These receptors originate from a man between 18 and 29 years old with COVID-19, enrolled during active disease.

Details on this clone: One end of the junction does not line up with germline, which may come from a read error. The genes are TRBV4-1 and TRBJ1-3; a weak D match, TRBD1 (6 bases). Germline V gives CDR1 MGHRA, CDR2 YSYEKL. CDR3 length: 15 amino acids. The CDR3 DNA reads TGCGCCAGCAGCCAAGTACAGGGTACAGGAAGCACCATATATTTT. This encodes CASSQVQGTGSTIYF.

The rearrangement uses TRBV7-9 and TRBJ2-5; 7 bases map to TRBD2. Trimming removed 6 bases from V and 3 bases from J; junction bases left unmatched: 13. The CDR3 totals 16 residues. The germline gives CDR1 SEHNR, CDR2 FQNEAQ (reference sequence). The CDR3 here is CASRFTSASGEETQYF. CDR3 nucleotides: TGTGCCAGCAGATTCACTAGCGCCAGTGGCGAAGAGACCCAGTACTTC.

This chain's CDR3 is CASSWTGGREQFF. CDR3 in DNA: TGCGCCAGCAGCTGGACAGGGGGCAGGGAGCAGTTCTTC. The V call is TRBV10-1, the J call TRBJ2-1; 11 bases fit TRBD1. Germline trimming cut 6 bases from V and 10 bases from J; bases unmatched to any gene: 5. Germline lookup yields CDR1 WNHNN and CDR2 SYGVQD (reference sequence). The CDR3 contains 13 residues.

This sequence joins TRBV19 and TRBJ2-2, with D unresolved. The CDR3 covers 13 residues. Germline CDR1 reads LNHDA; CDR2 reads SQIVND (reference sequence). Trimming stripped 7 bases from V and 2 bases from J, with 8 bases between. CDR3 amino acids: CASIESNTGELFF. CDR3 coding DNA: TGTGCCAGTATAGAGAGTAACACCGGGGAGCTGTTTTTT.

For the CDR3, the DNA is TGTGCCAGCAGCTTAACCCCGCAGGGTCGGACACCCCTCCACTTT. It encodes CASSLTPQGRTPLHF. The rearrangement links TRBV7-2 to TRBJ1-6, with D perhaps TRBD1 (5 bases). The CDR3 spans 15 residues. Deletions cut 2 bases from V and 11 bases from J, with 16 bases between. Germline CDR1 reads SGHTA; CDR2 reads FQGNSA.

V gene TRBV28 combines with J gene TRBJ1-2, with 7 positions matching TRBD1. Looked up from germline, CDR1 is MDHEN and CDR2 is SYDVKM. CDR3 size: 13 residues. J lost 4 bases, V lost 6 bases, and 5 bases had no gene match. The CDR3 bases are TGTGCCAGCAGCCTCAGGACAGGCTATGGCTACACCTTC. Its translation: CASSLRTGYGYTF.

V is TRBV4-3 and J is TRBJ2-1, with 7 bases that match TRBD1. CDR1 and CDR2 (germline): LGHNA, YSLEER. The CDR3 totals 16 residues. J lost 2 bases, V lost 0 bases, and 4 bases had no gene match. CDR3 DNA: TGCGCCAGCAGCCAAGATGTAACAGGGGCCTACAATGAGCAGTTCTTC. This encodes CASSQDVTGAYNEQFF.

The chain links TRBV30 to TRBJ2-5, with a possible D match to TRBD1 (6 bases). CDR1 is GTSNPN, CDR2 SVGIG, per germline (reference sequence). V lost 0 bases, J lost 9 bases, and 20 bases lay in between. CDR3 length equals 15 residues. The CDR3 bases are TGTGCCTGGAGTGTAAGGACAGAGTTGGGTGCGGCCCAGTACTTC. It encodes CAWSVRTELGAAQYF.

J is TRBJ2-1 and V is TRBV15, with TRBD1 identical over 9 bases. The junction had 7 bases not matched to a gene; V was cut back by 0 bases and J by 16 bases. Germline lookup yields CDR1 LNHNV and CDR2 YYDKDF (reference sequence). The CDR3 is made up of 13 amino acids. The CDR3 coding sequence is TGTGCCACCAGCAGAGATCTGTCGGGACAGGGATTCTTC. Protein sequence: CATSRDLSGQGFF.

The chain combines TRBV5-4 with TRBJ1-2, with 9 bases aligning to TRBD1. The V gene's germline CDR1 is SGHNT and CDR2 YYREEE (reference sequence). J gave up 3 bases and V 1 base, and 4 bases lay outside the gene matches. CDR3 length: 15 amino acids. The CDR3 bases are TGTGCCAGCAGCTTGACAGGGGGCCTCTACTATGGCTACACCTTC. Translating it yields CASSLTGGLYYGYTF.

The genes are TRBV6-5 and TRBJ1-2; 9 positions agree with TRBD1. The CDR3 loop spans 16 amino acids. V was clipped by 2 bases and J by 4 bases; unmatched bases: 8. CDR1 is MNHEY and CDR2 is SVGAGI in the germline V gene. The CDR3 spells CASSYKGTGQSYGYTF. As DNA, the CDR3 is TGTGCCAGCAGTTACAAAGGGACAGGGCAGAGCTATGGCTACACCTTC.

Concerning this clone itself: Distinct nucleotide sequences in the sample also encode this CDR3. V gene TRBV6-2 or TRBV6-3 combines with J gene TRBJ2-1; no definite D call. V was cut by 0 bases and J by 4 bases, with 7 bases left in between. The CDR3 runs to 14 residues. Per the germline V gene, CDR1 is MNHEY and CDR2 is SVGEGT. The CDR3 loop reads CASSYSSLYNEQFF. DNA for the CDR3: TGTGCCAGCAGTTACTCGAGTCTGTACAATGAGCAGTTCTTC.

The chain combines TRBV7-8 with TRBJ2-2, with D perhaps matching TRBD1 (5 bases). The length of the CDR3 is 15 residues. V lost 1 base and J lost 0, with 6 bases in between. CDR1 and CDR2 from the germline V gene are SGHVS and FQNEAQ. The CDR3 reads CASSLGQPNTGELFF. The DNA of the CDR3 is TGTGCCAGCAGCTTAGGACAGCCGAACACCGGGGAGCTGTTTTTT.

In its sample, this clone was seen a few times. The chain uses TRBV4-1 and TRBJ1-2; TRBD1 matches at 10 bases. Per the germline V gene, CDR1 is MGHRA and CDR2 is YSYEKL. Trimming at V came to 3 bases and at J to 6 bases, leaving 4 bases not matched to a gene. This CDR3 has 14 amino acids. CDR3 loop: CASSQFGTGDGYTF. The CDR3 DNA reads TGCGCCAGCAGCCAGTTTGGGACAGGGGATGGCTACACCTTC.

The V and J genes are TRBV7-9 and TRBJ1-1; no firm D call. Trimming removed 1 base at V and 5 bases at J, with 14 bases between. CDR1 is SEHNR, CDR2 FQNEAQ, per germline (reference sequence). The CDR3 length is 15 residues. The CDR3 DNA is TGTGCCAGCAGCTTAGTACGGGGAGTGGAGACTGAAGCTTTCTTT. Translating gives CASSLVRGVETEAFF.

CDR3 protein: CASRDSLAKNIQYF. Written as DNA, the CDR3 is TGTGCCAGCAGGGACAGCCTAGCCAAAAACATTCAGTACTTC. The chain is built from TRBV2 and TRBJ2-4; D may be TRBD1 (6 bases). Per the germline V gene, CDR1 is SNHLY and CDR2 is FYNNEI. The CDR3 has 14 amino acids. Trimming left V 6 bases short and J 0 bases short, with 9 bases between.

V gene TRBV18 combines with J gene TRBJ2-2, with 7 bases matching TRBD2. The CDR3 runs to 17 residues. V dropped 3 bases and J dropped 2; count of bases not matched to a gene: 9. CDR1 KGHSH and CDR2 LQKENI come from the germline V gene. The CDR3 region is CASSPYSSGFNTGELFF. CDR3 sequence (DNA): TGTGCCAGCTCACCTTACTCTAGCGGATTTAACACCGGGGAGCTGTTTTTT.

This clone showed up just a few times. The gene calls are TRBV7-2 and TRBJ2-7; D unclear. V gave up 5 bases and J gave up 2 bases, with 7 bases separating them. Germline values: CDR1 SGHTA, CDR2 FQGNSA. The CDR3 has 12 amino acids. The CDR3 nucleotides read TGTGCCAGCAGCACTACTACCTACGAGCAGTACTTC. Translation: CASSTTTYEQYF.

The chain couples TRBV19 to TRBJ2-1; 8 positions agree with TRBD2. Germline-derived CDR1 and CDR2 are LNHDA and SQIVND (reference sequence). This CDR3 comprises 14 residues. With V trimmed by 3 bases and J by 7 bases, 5 bases remained unmatched. DNA for the CDR3: TGTGCCAGTAGTATGGACGGGAGGGTGAATGAGCAGTTCTTC. Amino acid sequence: CASSMDGRVNEQFF.

The chain is built from TRBV5-6 and TRBJ2-3; TRBD1 matches at 9 bases. Losses at the gene ends were 3 bases for V and 11 bases for J; bases not matched to a gene: 7. This CDR3 comprises 13 residues. The germline gives CDR1 SGHDT, CDR2 YYEEEE. As DNA, the CDR3 is TGTGCCAGCAGCTCCGGGGACAGGGAGGGGCAGTATTTT. This codes for CASSSGDREGQYF.

The chain carries TRBV19 and TRBJ1-2; no firm D call. Trimming removed 3 bases at V and 1 base at J, with 9 bases between. The CDR3 runs 14 residues. Germline CDR1 reads LNHDA; CDR2 reads SQIVND (reference sequence). This chain's CDR3 is CASSMSGDNYGYTF. CDR3 in DNA: TGTGCCAGTAGTATGTCCGGGGATAACTATGGCTACACCTTC.

The chain is built from TRBV5-6 and TRBJ1-1, with D possibly matching TRBD1 (5 bases). Germline V CDR1 and CDR2: SGHDT, YYEEEE. The V end lost 3 bases, the J end lost 5 bases, and 11 bases lay between the germline ends. The CDR3 covers 13 residues. The CDR3 region is CASSWGEGTEAFF. CDR3 sequence (DNA): TGTGCCAGCAGCTGGGGGGAGGGGACTGAAGCTTTCTTT.

V is TRBV30 and J is TRBJ2-5, with 11 bases matching TRBD1. The CDR3 loop spans 13 amino acids. Germline CDR1 is GTSNPN and CDR2 is SVGIG (reference sequence). The trim removed 7 bases at V and 5 bases at J, leaving 6 bases unmatched. The CDR3 loop reads CASRTGGAETQYF. DNA of the CDR3: TGTGCCTCAAGGACAGGGGGCGCCGAGACCCAGTACTTC.

The genes are TRBV30 and TRBJ2-5; 13 bases map to TRBD2. After removal of 3 bases from V and 1 base from J, the junction contained 11 bases not matched to a gene. Germline CDR1 GTSNPN, CDR2 SVGIG (reference sequence). The CDR3 runs 18 residues. The CDR3 nucleotides are TGTGCCTGGAGCCACCTACTCCGGACTAGCGGGAGCCAAGAGACCCAGTACTTC. This encodes CAWSHLLRTSGSQETQYF.

The rearrangement joins TRBV4-3 to TRBJ1-1; 9 bases match TRBD1. There are 18 residues in the CDR3. Germline V CDR1 and CDR2: LGHNA, YSLEER. Trimming cost V 1 base and J 0 bases; bases outside gene matches: 9. CDR3 DNA sequence: TGCGCCAGCAGCCAAGGTATCGGACAGGGGTTAATGAACACTGAAGCTTTCTTT. Translated, it gives CASSQGIGQGLMNTEAFF.

This sequence joins TRBV19 and TRBJ1-3; 9 nucleotides align to TRBD1. CDR1 and CDR2 (germline): LNHDA, SQIVND (reference sequence). After removal of 6 bases from V and 0 bases from J, the junction contained 6 bases not matched to a gene. This CDR3 contains 16 residues. In nucleotides, the CDR3 is TGTGCCAGTAGGGACAGGGGCTGGAGCTCTGGAAACACCATATATTTT. Translation: CASRDRGWSSGNTIYF.